These T cell receptor beta chains were read from a single sample in a study of T cells in Graves' hyperthyroidism and ophthalmopathy. MiXCR, run by TCRdb on the multiplex PCR reads, gives a single entry per CDR3 protein. The sample carries under 250,000 distinct CDR3 sequences, approximately 25% recorded once. Specimen: blood. The receptors were gathered from a woman aged 40 to 49 with Graves' ophthalmopathy. Each CDR3 is given with its conserved first and last residue. Each record gives: J gene, D gene, V gene, clone size, CDR3 length, CDR3 DNA, CDR3 protein. The D gene is left open where the match is weak. The size entry is marked missing in some rows and otherwise reads once, few, many or a size class.

TRBJ1-1	-	TRBV29-1	once	15	TGCAGCGTTGTTTCGGGGGGACACGGCGGGACTGAAGCTTTCTTT	CSVVSGGHGGTEAFF
TRBJ2-7	-	TRBV5-5	once	12	TGTGCCAGCAGCGGTGGGGGACTCGAGCAGTACTTC	CASSGGGLEQYF
TRBJ2-2	-	TRBV6-4	-	14	TGTGCCAGCAAGGCTAGCGCGAACACCGGGGAGCTGTTTTTT	CASKASANTGELFF
TRBJ2-4	-	TRBV6-1	many	17	TGTGCCAGCAGTGAAGCTGGGGGTACACTAGCCAAAAACATTCAGTACTTC	CASSEAGGTLAKNIQYF
TRBJ1-6	TRBD1	TRBV5-1	-	14	TGCGCCAGCACCTCGGGACAGGGGAATTCACCCCTCCACTTT	CASTSGQGNSPLHF
TRBJ2-7	-	TRBV13	many	16	TGTGCCAGCAGCTTAGGCCGCACTGGGGGGTCCTACGAGCAGTACTTC	CASSLGRTGGSYEQYF
TRBJ2-7	TRBD2	TRBV13	few	15	TGTGCCAGCAGCCCGCAGGGACTAGCTCGTTACGAGCAGTACTTC	CASSPQGLARYEQYF
TRBJ1-2	TRBD1	TRBV6-1	many	12	TGTGCCAGCAGTGCACAGGGGGACGGCTACACCTTC	CASSAQGDGYTF
TRBJ2-5	-	TRBV27	many	15	TGTGCCAGCAGACTATCCCTCGGGGGCCAAGAGACCCAGTACTTC	CASRLSLGGQETQYF
TRBJ2-4	-	TRBV5-5	many	15	TGTGCCAGCAGCTTGGTTCTGCTAGCCAAAAACATTCAGTACTTC	CASSLVLLAKNIQYF
TRBJ2-7	TRBD1	TRBV4-1	many	16	TGCGCCAGCAGCCCAAGAGCCGGGACAGGAACCTACGAGCAGTACTTC	CASSPRAGTGTYEQYF